Below, 24 T cell receptor beta chains from the same sample are listed, as sequenced in a study of cytomegalovirus exposure and HLA in healthy donors. Primers: 60 Vbeta forward and 13 Jbeta reverse. This table comes from immunoSEQ multiplex PCR, and its TCRdb copy is limited to in-frame clones, with some not included. The sample holds some 170,000 clones, roughly 76% seen once. The specimen sequenced was PBMCs. The receptors shown here come from a man between 60 and 75 years old in good health and CMV-seronegative.

Only one count was recorded for this clone. The CDR3 reads CASSEVSYIEANYGYTF. In nucleotides, the CDR3 is TGTGCCAGCAGTGAGGTCAGCTATATCGAGGCTAACTATGGCTACACCTTC. The chain links TRBV6-1 to TRBJ1-2; D uncertain. V was clipped by 3 bases and J by 0 bases, with 17 bases between them. CDR1 MNHNS and CDR2 SASEGT come from the germline V gene. The CDR3 covers 17 residues.

The J gene is TRBJ2-1, the V gene TRBV6-5, with 8 bases lining up with TRBD2. CDR1 is MNHEY and CDR2 is SVGAGI in the germline V gene. The CDR3 sequence is 15 residues long. V shed 5 bases and J 2 bases; nucleotides not matched to a gene: 5. CDR3 bases: TGTGCCAGCAGTCGGGGGGGGAGACCCTACAATGAGCAGTTCTTC. This sequence encodes CASSRGGRPYNEQFF.

The V call is TRBV7-2, the J call TRBJ1-2, with D possibly TRBD1 on 5 matching bases. The CDR3 runs 16 residues. Germline V gene lookup returns CDR1 SGHTA and CDR2 FQGNSA. Trimming stripped 3 bases from V and 7 bases from J, with 21 bases between. The CDR3 coding sequence is TGTGCCAGCAGCTTTCGGGACCGGGGTGGAGGGAGTGGCTACACCTTC. This sequence encodes CASSFRDRGGGSGYTF.

On this clone itself: Mismatch with germline at one junction end may stem from a read error. V and J are TRBV7-9 and TRBJ2-2, with D possibly TRBD2 on 6 matching bases. From germline, CDR1 is SEHNR and CDR2 FQNEAQ (reference sequence). The CDR3 length is 15 residues. The CDR3: CSSSFGGGRTGELFF. CDR3 nucleotide sequence: TGTTCCAGCAGCTTCGGGGGTGGGCGGACCGGGGAGCTGTTTTTT.

This clone was recorded only once. The V gene is TRBV6-1, the J gene TRBJ2-3; D is perhaps TRBD2 (6 bases). This CDR3 is 15 amino acids long. Trimming took 2 bases from V and 0 from J, leaving 9 bases between them. The germline V gene has CDR1 MNHNS and CDR2 SASEGT. The chain's CDR3 is CASSERSGSTDTQYF. The DNA of the CDR3 is TGTGCCAGCAGTGAACGGAGCGGGAGCACAGATACGCAGTATTTT.

The count of this clone is one. The V and J genes are TRBV27 and TRBJ1-1, with a tentative D call TRBD1 (6 bases). Looked up from germline, CDR1 is MNHEY and CDR2 is SMNVEV (reference sequence). The CDR3 extends over 15 amino acids. The V and J ends lost 5 bases and 3 bases respectively, with 16 bases between them. The CDR3 sequence is CASSGFGGAYTEAFF. The DNA for the CDR3 is TGTGCCAGCAGTGGGTTTGGGGGGGCTTACACTGAAGCTTTCTTT.

The chain joins TRBV7-2 to TRBJ2-6, with 8 bases lining up with TRBD1. V dropped 2 bases and J dropped 3; count of bases not matched to a gene: 3. The germline V gene has CDR1 SGHTA and CDR2 FQGNSA. CDR3 length: 16 amino acids. CDR3 protein: CASSLTGGVGANVLTF. CDR3 in DNA: TGTGCCAGCAGCTTAACAGGGGGTGTTGGGGCCAACGTCCTGACTTTC.

The chain uses TRBV5-5 and TRBJ1-1; D gene unclear. Per germline, CDR1 SGHKS and CDR2 YYEKEE (reference sequence). CDR3 size: 14 residues. V was trimmed by 0 bases and J by 1 base, leaving 7 bases between them. Here the CDR3 DNA reads TGTGCCAGCAGCTTGGCAATGAGGAACACTGAAGCTTTCTTT. Translating it yields CASSLAMRNTEAFF.

This chain links TRBV5-1 with TRBJ2-5; the match to TRBD2 covers 10 bases. The CDR3 spans 17 residues. Looked up from germline, CDR1 is SGHRS and CDR2 is YFSETQ. Trimming cost V 4 bases and J 1 base; bases outside gene matches: 10. CDR3 DNA sequence: TGCGCCAGCAGCGCGGAGGTAGCGGGGGGTTTCCAAGAGACCCAGTACTTC. Its protein product is CASSAEVAGGFQETQYF.

V and J are TRBV5-1 and TRBJ2-6; D gene uncertain. The V and J ends lost 4 bases and 4 bases respectively, with 6 bases between them. The CDR3 is 13 residues long. CDR1 is SGHRS and CDR2 is YFSETQ in the germline V gene. CDR3 sequence: CASSLEGANVLTF. The CDR3 DNA sequence: TGCGCCAGCAGCCTCGAGGGGGCCAACGTCCTGACTTTC.

V is TRBV29-1 and J is TRBJ2-1; TRBD2 is a possible D gene (5 bases). Trimming pared 6 bases from V and 0 bases from J, leaving 15 bases between. Germline CDR1 reads SQVTM; CDR2 reads ANQGSEA. This CDR3 spans 15 amino acids. CDR3 sequence: CSVHGGPSSYNEQFF. The CDR3, as DNA: TGCAGCGTCCATGGCGGGCCTAGCTCCTACAATGAGCAGTTCTTC.

This clone was found once. V and J are TRBV9 and TRBJ2-1; no clear D gene. This CDR3 contains 14 residues. Germline loops: CDR1 SGDLS, CDR2 YYNGEE. V was trimmed by 1 base and J by 3 bases, leaving 8 bases between them. DNA for the CDR3: TGTGCCAGCAGCGTAATCGGTGGCTACAATGAGCAGTTCTTC. Its protein is CASSVIGGYNEQFF.

This clone is a singleton in its sample. J is TRBJ2-1 and V is TRBV5-1; TRBD1 aligns across 8 bases. Germline-derived CDR1 and CDR2 are SGHRS and YFSETQ. V shed 0 bases and J 2 bases; nucleotides not matched to a gene: 4. This CDR3 comprises 16 residues. The CDR3 DNA reads as TGCGCCAGCAGCTTGGAACAGGGGGGACCCTACAATGAGCAGTTCTTC. This sequence encodes CASSLEQGGPYNEQFF.

The V gene is TRBV6-5, the J gene TRBJ1-5, with TRBD1 matching 7 bases. Germline V gene sequence: CDR1 MNHEY, CDR2 SVGAGI. J lost 2 bases, V lost 5 bases, and 3 bases had no gene match. The CDR3 runs 14 residues. The CDR3 nucleotides are TGTGCCAGCAGTACCGACAGGGGCAATCAGCCCCAGCATTTT. Its protein product is CASSTDRGNQPQHF.

The table lists this clone with a few counts. J is TRBJ1-4 and V is TRBV30; D unclear. Germline-derived CDR1 and CDR2 are GTSNPN and SVGIG (reference sequence). This CDR3 is 13 amino acids long. V was shortened by 2 bases and J by 7 bases, with 11 bases between the two germline ends. The CDR3 loop reads CAWSRSSGEKLFF. The CDR3 DNA reads as TGTGCCTGGAGTCGAAGTAGTGGTGAAAAACTGTTTTTT.

CDR3 sequence: CASRGLVPGELFF. DNA for the CDR3: TGTGCCAGCCGGGGACTAGTCCCCGGGGAGCTGTTTTTT. The gene calls are TRBV2 and TRBJ2-2; 8 positions match TRBD2. The CDR3 extends over 13 amino acids. With 8 bases clipped from V and 6 bases from J, the junction kept 5 bases outside the gene matches. The germline V gene has CDR1 SNHLY and CDR2 FYNNEI.

This rearrangement joins TRBV7-3 to TRBJ2-5, with 11 bases lining up with TRBD2. Germline values: CDR1 SGHTA, CDR2 FQGTGA. This CDR3 comprises 18 residues. With V trimmed by 0 bases and J by 5 bases, 11 bases remained unmatched. The CDR3 loop is CASSLTPRSGGAGETQYF. The CDR3 nucleotides read TGTGCCAGCAGCTTAACGCCCCGTAGCGGGGGGGCCGGTGAGACCCAGTACTTC.

The rearrangement joins TRBV19 to TRBJ2-4, with 9 nucleotides matching TRBD1. With 1 base clipped from V and 4 bases from J, the junction kept 5 bases outside the gene matches. CDR1 is LNHDA, CDR2 SQIVND, per germline (reference sequence). The CDR3 extends over 16 amino acids. CDR3 sequence: CASSIGPQGAKNIQYF. The CDR3 DNA is TGTGCCAGTAGTATAGGGCCACAGGGGGCAAAAAACATTCAGTACTTC.

The chain combines TRBV30 with TRBJ2-3, with TRBD1 matching 9 bases. This CDR3 region has 19 residues. With 3 bases clipped from V and 1 base from J, the junction kept 17 bases outside the gene matches. The V gene's germline CDR1 is GTSNPN and CDR2 SVGIG (reference sequence). The CDR3 here is CAWRRTGGGKNSGTDTQYF. The CDR3 DNA reads as TGTGCCTGGAGGAGAACAGGGGGCGGGAAGAATTCGGGCACAGATACGCAGTATTTT.

V gene TRBV5-8 combines with J gene TRBJ2-1; TRBD1 matches 8 bases. CDR1 SGHTS and CDR2 YDEGEE come from the germline V gene. This CDR3 contains 15 residues. V lost 2 bases to trimming and J lost 9 bases; unmatched junction nucleotides: 10. CDR3 in DNA: TGTGCCAGCAGCTTAGGACAGGGTGAAGTTTGTGAGCAGTTCTTC. This sequence encodes CASSLGQGEVCEQFF.

The V gene is TRBV7-2, the J gene TRBJ1-2; D uncertain. CDR1 is SGHTA and CDR2 is FQGNSA in the germline V gene. The CDR3 totals 11 residues. V lost 3 bases and J lost 4, with 3 bases in between. The DNA of the CDR3 is TGTGCCAGCAGCTTCGGCTATGGCTACACCTTC. This sequence encodes CASSFGYGYTF.

The chain employs TRBV11-2 and TRBJ1-1; 8 nucleotides agree with TRBD1. The V and J ends lost 4 bases and 1 base, in that order; junction bases with no gene match: 5. CDR1 and CDR2 (germline): SGHAT, FQNNGV. The CDR3 spans 15 residues. This chain's CDR3 is CASSYGQGGNTEAFF. CDR3 sequence (DNA): TGTGCCAGCAGCTATGGACAGGGTGGGAACACTGAAGCTTTCTTT.

The chain has TRBV27 and TRBJ2-5, with D tentatively TRBD2 (6 bases). Germline V lookup: CDR1 MNHEY, CDR2 SMNVEV (reference sequence). Deletions cut 8 bases from V and 3 bases from J, with 13 bases between. CDR3 length: 13 residues. Written as DNA, the CDR3 is TGTGCCAGCTCTCTGCGGAGGGAAGAGACCCAGTACTTC. This sequence encodes CASSLRREETQYF.

CDR3 amino acids: CASSQDQGVGTGVYEQFF. The CDR3 DNA follows: TGTGCCAGCAGCCAAGATCAGGGGGTCGGGACAGGGGTTTATGAGCAGTTCTTC. The V and J genes are TRBV14 and TRBJ2-1; 10 bases are a match to TRBD1. The germline CDR1 and CDR2 sequences are SGHDN and FVKESK. The V segment lost 0 bases and the J segment 8 bases; nucleotides outside the gene matches: 13. The CDR3 totals 18 residues.